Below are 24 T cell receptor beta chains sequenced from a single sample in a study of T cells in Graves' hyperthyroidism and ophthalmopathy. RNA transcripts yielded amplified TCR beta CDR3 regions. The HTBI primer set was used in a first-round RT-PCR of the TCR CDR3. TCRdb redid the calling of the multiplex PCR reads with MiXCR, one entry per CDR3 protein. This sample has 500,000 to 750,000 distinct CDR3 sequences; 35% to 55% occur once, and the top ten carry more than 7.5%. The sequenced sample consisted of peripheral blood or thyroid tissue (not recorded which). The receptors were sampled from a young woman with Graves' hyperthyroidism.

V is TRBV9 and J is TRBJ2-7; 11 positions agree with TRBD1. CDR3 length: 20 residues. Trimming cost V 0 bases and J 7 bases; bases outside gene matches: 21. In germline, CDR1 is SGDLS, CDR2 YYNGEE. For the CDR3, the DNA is TGTGCCAGCAGCGTAGGGATCGGGACAGGGGGTGGGCCCCACTATGGGGAGCAGTACTTC. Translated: CASSVGIGTGGGPHYGEQYF.

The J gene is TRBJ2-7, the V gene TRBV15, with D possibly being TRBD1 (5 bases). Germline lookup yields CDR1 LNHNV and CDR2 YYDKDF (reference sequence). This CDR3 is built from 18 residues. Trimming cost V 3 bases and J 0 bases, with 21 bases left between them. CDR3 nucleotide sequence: TGTGCCACCAGCAGCCAGGGCCTTTTTGACTTTAGCTCCTACGAGCAGTACTTC. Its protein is CATSSQGLFDFSSYEQYF.

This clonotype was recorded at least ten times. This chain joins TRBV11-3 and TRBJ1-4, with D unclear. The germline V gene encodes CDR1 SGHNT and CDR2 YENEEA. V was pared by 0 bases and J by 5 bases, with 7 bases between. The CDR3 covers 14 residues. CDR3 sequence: CASSLDPGNEKLFF. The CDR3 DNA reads TGTGCCAGCAGCTTAGATCCAGGAAATGAAAAACTGTTTTTT.

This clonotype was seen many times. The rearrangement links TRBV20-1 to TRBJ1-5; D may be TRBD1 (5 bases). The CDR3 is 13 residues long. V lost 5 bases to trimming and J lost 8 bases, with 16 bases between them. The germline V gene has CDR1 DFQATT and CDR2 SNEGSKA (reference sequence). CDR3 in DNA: TGCAGTGCTCCATCTCGACAAGGGGAGCCCCAGCATTTT. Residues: CSAPSRQGEPQHF.

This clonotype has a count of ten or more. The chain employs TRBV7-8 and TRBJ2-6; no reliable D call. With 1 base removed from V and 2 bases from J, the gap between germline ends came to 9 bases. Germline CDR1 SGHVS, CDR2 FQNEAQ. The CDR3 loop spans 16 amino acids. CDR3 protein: CASSLVMGTGANVLTF. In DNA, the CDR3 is TGTGCCAGCAGCTTAGTGATGGGGACTGGGGCCAACGTCCTGACTTTC.

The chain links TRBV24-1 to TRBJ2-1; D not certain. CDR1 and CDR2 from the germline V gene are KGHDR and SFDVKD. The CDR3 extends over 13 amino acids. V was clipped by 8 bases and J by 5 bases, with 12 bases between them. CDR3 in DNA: TGTGCCACCAAGAGAGGTTCGGACAATGAGCAGTTCTTC. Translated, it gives CATKRGSDNEQFF.

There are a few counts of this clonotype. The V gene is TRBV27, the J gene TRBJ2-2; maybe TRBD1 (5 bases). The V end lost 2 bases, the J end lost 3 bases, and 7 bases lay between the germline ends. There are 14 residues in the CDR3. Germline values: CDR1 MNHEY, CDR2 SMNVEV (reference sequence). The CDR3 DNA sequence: TGTGCCAGCAGTTTAAGGGGCTACACCGGGGAGCTGTTTTTT. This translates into CASSLRGYTGELFF.

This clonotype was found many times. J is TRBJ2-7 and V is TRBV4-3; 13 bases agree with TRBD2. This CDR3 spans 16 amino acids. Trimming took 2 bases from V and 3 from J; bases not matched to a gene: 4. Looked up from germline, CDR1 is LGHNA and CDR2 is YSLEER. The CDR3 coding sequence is TGCGCCAGCAGCCAAAGGGGACTAGCGGGACACTACGAGCAGTACTTC. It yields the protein CASSQRGLAGHYEQYF.

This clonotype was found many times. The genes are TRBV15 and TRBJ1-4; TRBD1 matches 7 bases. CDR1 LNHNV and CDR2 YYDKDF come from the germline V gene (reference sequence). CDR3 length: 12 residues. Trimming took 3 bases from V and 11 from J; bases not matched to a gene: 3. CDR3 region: CATSSRDSKLFF. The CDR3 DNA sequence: TGTGCCACCAGCAGCCGGGACAGCAAACTGTTTTTT.

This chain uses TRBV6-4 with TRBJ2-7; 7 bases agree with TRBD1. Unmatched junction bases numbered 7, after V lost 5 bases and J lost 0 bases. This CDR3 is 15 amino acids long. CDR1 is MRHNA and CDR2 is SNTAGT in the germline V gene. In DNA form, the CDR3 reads TGTGCCAGCAGTTACTACGGGGACAGCTCCTACGAGCAGTACTTC. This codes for CASSYYGDSSYEQYF.

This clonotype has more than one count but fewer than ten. CDR3 coding DNA: TGTGCCAGCAGCCCAGGGACTAGCGTCTTTGCGCGGGAGACCCAGTACTTC. Its translation is CASSPGTSVFARETQYF. The rearrangement links TRBV12-3 or TRBV12-4 to TRBJ2-5, with 10 positions matching TRBD2. V lost 6 bases to trimming and J lost 5 bases; unmatched junction nucleotides: 15. This CDR3 is 17 amino acids long.

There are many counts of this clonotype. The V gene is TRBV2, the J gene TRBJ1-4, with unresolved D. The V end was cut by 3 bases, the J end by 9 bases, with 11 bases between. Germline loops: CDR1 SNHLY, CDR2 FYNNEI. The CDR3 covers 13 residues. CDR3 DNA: TGTGCCAGCAGTGATGCGGTATCTCAAAAACTGTTTTTT. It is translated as CASSDAVSQKLFF.

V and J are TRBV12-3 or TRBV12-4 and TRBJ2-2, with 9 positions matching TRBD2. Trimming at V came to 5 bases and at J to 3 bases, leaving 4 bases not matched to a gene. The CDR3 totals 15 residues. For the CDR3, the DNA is TGTGCCAGCAGTCCGCGGACTAGCGACACCGGGGAGCTGTTTTTT. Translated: CASSPRTSDTGELFF.

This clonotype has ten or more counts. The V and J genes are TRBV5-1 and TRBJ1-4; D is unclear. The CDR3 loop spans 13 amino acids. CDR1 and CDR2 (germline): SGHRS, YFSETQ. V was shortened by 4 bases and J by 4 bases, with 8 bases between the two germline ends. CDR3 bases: TGCGCCAGCAGCCTGGGGAATAATGAAAAACTGTTTTTT. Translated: CASSLGNNEKLFF.

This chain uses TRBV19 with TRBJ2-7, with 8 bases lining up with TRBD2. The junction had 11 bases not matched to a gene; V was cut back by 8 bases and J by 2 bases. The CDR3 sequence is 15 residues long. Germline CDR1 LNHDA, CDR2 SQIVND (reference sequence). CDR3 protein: CASYSGGGRPYEQYF. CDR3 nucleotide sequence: TGTGCCAGTTACTCCGGGGGCGGGAGGCCCTACGAGCAGTACTTC.

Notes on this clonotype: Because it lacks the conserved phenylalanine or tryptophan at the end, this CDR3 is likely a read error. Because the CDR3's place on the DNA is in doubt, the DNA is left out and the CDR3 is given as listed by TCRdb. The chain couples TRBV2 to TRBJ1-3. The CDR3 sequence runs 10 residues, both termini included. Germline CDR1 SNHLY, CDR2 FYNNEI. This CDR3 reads CASKGTSGNT.

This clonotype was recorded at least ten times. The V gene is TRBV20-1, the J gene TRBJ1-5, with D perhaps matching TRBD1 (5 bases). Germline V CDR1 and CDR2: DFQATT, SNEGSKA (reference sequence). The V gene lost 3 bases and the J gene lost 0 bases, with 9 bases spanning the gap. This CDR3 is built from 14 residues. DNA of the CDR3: TGCAGTGCTAGGGGGGGAAATAGCAATCAGCCCCAGCATTTT. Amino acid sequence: CSARGGNSNQPQHF.

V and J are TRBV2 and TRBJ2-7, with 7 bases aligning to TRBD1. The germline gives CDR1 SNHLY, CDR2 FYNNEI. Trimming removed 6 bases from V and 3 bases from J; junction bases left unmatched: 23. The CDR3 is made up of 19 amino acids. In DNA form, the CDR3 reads TGTGCCAGCAGCCTTCCCTCCAAGGGGGCGCTTGTTGCTCTCTACGAGCAGTACTTC. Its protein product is CASSLPSKGALVALYEQYF. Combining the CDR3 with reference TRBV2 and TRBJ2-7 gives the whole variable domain EPEVTQTPSHQVTQMGQEVILRCVPISNHLYFYWYRQILGQKVEFLVSFYNNEISEKSEIFDDQFSVERPDGSNFTLKIRSTKLEDSAMYFCASSLPSKGALVALYEQYFGPGTRLTVT.

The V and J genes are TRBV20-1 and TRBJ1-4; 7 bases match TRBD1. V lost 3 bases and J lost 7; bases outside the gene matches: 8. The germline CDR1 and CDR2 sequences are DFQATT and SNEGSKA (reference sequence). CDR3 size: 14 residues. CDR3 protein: CSASPQGPFEKLFF. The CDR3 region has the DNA TGCAGTGCTAGTCCACAGGGGCCTTTTGAAAAACTGTTTTTT.

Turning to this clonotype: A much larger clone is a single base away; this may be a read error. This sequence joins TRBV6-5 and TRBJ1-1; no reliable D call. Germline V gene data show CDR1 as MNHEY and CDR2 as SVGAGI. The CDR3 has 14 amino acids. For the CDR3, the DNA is TGTGCCAGCAGCCAGCGGGTCAGTGATACTGAAGCTCTCTTT. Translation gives CASSQRVSDTEALF.

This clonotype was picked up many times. In DNA, the CDR3 is TGTGCCAGCAGTCCCTCCGACAGGGACACTGAAGCTTTCTTT. Encoded protein: CASSPSDRDTEAFF. V gene TRBV6-5 combines with J gene TRBJ1-1, with TRBD1 matching over 7 bases. Losses at the gene ends were 5 bases for V and 3 bases for J; bases not matched to a gene: 6. Germline CDR1 is MNHEY and CDR2 is SVGAGI. The CDR3 has 14 amino acids.

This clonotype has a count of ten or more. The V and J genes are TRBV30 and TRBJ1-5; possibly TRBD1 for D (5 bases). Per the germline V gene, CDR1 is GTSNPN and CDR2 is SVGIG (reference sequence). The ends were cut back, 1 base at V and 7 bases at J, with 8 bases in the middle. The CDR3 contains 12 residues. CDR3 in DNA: TGTGCCTGGAGTGACGGGGCCCAGCCCCAGCATTTT. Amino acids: CAWSDGAQPQHF.

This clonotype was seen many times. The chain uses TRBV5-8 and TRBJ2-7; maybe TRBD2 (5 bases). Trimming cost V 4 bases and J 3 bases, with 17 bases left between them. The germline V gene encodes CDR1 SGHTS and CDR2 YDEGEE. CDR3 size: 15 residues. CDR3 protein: CASSPHTRGYYEQYF. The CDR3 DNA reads TGTGCCAGCAGCCCTCACACAAGAGGGTACTACGAGCAGTACTTC.

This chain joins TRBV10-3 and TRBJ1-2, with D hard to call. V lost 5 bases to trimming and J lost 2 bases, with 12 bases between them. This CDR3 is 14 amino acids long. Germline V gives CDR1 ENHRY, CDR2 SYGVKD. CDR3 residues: CAISPIAGNYGYTF. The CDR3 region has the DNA TGTGCCATCAGTCCCATAGCGGGGAACTATGGCTACACCTTC.